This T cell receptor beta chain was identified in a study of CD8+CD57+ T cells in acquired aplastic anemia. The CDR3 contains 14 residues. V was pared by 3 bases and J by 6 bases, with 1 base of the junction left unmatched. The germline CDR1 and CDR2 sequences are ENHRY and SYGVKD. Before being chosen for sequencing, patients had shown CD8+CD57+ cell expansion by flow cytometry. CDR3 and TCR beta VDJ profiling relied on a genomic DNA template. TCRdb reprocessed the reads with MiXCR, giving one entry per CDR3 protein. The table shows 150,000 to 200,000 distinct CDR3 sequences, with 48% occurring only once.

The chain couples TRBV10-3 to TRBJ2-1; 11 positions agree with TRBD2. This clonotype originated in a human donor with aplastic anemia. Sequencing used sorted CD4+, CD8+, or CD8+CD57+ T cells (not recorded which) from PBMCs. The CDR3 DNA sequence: TGTGCCATCAGTGATAGCGGGAGGGGCAATGAGCAGTTCTTC. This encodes CAISDSGRGNEQFF.